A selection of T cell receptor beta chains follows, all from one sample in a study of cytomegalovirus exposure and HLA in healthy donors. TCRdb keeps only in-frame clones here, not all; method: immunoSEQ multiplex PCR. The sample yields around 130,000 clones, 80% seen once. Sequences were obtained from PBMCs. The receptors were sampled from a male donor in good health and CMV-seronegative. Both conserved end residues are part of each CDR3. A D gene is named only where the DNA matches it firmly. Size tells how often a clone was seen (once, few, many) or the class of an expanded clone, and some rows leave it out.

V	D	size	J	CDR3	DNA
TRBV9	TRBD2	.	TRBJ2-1	CASSVRGGYNEQFF	TGTGCCAGCAGCGTACGGGGGGGCTACAATGAGCAGTTCTTC
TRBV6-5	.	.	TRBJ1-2	CASSYSFSNYGYTF	TGTGCCAGCAGTTACTCGTTCTCTAACTATGGCTACACCTTC
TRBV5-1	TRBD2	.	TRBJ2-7	CASSLAGGRAIAGEQYF	TGCGCCAGCAGCTTGGCGGGGGGGCGCGCGATAGCCGGCGAGCAGTACTTC
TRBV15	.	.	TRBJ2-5	CATSRGRSLETQYF	TGTGCCACCAGCAGAGGGAGGTCACTAGAGACCCAGTACTTC
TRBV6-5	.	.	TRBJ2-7	CASSSTGRYEQYF	TGTGCCAGCAGTTCGACAGGCCGATACGAGCAGTACTTC
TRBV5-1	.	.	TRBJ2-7	CASSLVGQPSSYEQYF	TGCGCCAGCAGCTTGGTTGGACAGCCATCTTCGTACGAGCAGTACTTC
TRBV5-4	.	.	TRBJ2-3	CASSLQGTDTQYF	TGTGCCAGCAGCTTACAGGGTACAGATACGCAGTATTTT
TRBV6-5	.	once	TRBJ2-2	CASSYSPGVTGELFF	TGTGCCAGCAGTTACTCCCCAGGGGTCACCGGGGAGCTGTTTTTT
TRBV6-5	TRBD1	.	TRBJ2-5	CASSRAGGPETQYF	TGTGCCAGCAGTCGGGCAGGGGGCCCAGAGACCCAGTACTTC
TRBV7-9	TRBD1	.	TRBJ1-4	CASSPRQGNEKLFF	TGTGCCAGCAGCCCCCGACAGGGGAATGAAAAACTGTTTTTT
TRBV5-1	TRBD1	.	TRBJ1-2	CASSPGDRGGYTF	TGCGCCAGCAGCCCCGGGGACAGGGGTGGCTACACCTTC
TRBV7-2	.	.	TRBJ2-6	CASSSGPPGANVLTF	TGTGCCAGCAGCTCCGGTCCCCCTGGGGCCAACGTCCTGACTTTC
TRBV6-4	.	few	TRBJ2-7	CASSLYQEGTEQYF	TGTGCCAGCAGCTTATACCAAGAGGGGACAGAGCAGTACTTC
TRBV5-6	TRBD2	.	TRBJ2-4	CASSLRSLAGGHVKNIQYF	TGTGCCAGCAGCTTGCGGTCTCTAGCGGGAGGGCACGTCAAAAACATTCAGTACTTC
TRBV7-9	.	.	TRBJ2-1	CASSYSNSAVNEQFF	TGTGCCAGCAGCTACAGCAATTCGGCTGTCAATGAGCAGTTCTTC
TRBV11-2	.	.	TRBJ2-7	CASSLVGGRFYEQYF	TGTGCCAGCAGCTTAGTGGGGGGTCGGTTCTACGAGCAGTACTTC
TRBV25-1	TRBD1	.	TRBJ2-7	CASSGTGGKEQYF	TGTGCCAGCAGTGGAACAGGGGGCAAGGAGCAGTACTTC
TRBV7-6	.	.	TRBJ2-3	CASSLDWRDTQYF	TGTGCCAGCAGTCTCGACTGGCGGGATACGCAGTATTTT
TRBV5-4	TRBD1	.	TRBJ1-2	CASSGGGQGLRFYGYTF	TGTGCCAGCAGCGGGGGGGGACAGGGCCTGCGATTCTATGGCTACACCTTC
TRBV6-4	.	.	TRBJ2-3	CASSAGVGSTDTQYF	TGTGCCAGCAGTGCGGGAGTGGGGAGCACAGATACGCAGTATTTT
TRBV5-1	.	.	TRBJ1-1	CASSFGDRSIPEAFF	TGCGCCAGCAGCTTTGGTGACAGGTCGATCCCTGAAGCTTTCTTT
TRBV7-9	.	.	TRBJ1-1	CASNKVEVNTEAFF	TGTGCCAGCAACAAGGTTGAGGTGAACACTGAAGCTTTCTTT